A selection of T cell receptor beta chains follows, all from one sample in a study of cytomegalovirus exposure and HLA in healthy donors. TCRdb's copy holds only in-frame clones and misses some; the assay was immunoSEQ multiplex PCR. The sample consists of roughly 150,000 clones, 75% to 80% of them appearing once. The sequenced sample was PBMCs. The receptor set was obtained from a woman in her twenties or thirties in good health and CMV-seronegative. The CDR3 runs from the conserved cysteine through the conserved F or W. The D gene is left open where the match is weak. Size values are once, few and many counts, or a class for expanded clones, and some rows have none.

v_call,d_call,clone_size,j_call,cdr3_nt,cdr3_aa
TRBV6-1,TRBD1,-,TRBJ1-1,TGTGCCAGCAAGGGACAGGCCCCCTTCACTGAAGCTTTCTTT,CASKGQAPFTEAFF
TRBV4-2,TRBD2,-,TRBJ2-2,TGTGCCAGCAGCCAAGAGGCTGCTAGCGGGGCCGGGGAGCTGTTTTTT,CASSQEAASGAGELFF
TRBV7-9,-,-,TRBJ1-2,TGTGCCAGCAACCTAGGGGGGGATAACTATGGCTACACCTTC,CASNLGGDNYGYTF
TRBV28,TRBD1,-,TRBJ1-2,TGTGCCAGCACCATTCCGCTACAGGGGAAGGTTGGTGGCTACACCTTC,CASTIPLQGKVGGYTF
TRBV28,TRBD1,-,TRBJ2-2,TGTGCCAGCAGTCCGGGACAGGGACTTGGCGGGGAGCTGTTTTTT,CASSPGQGLGGELFF
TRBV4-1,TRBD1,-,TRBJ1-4,TGCGCCAGCAGCCAAACAAAAGGACAGGGGGCCGCTAATGAAAAACTGTTTTTT,CASSQTKGQGAANEKLFF
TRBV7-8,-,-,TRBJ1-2,TGTGCCAGCAGCTCAGGGGACGGCTATGGCTACACCTTC,CASSSGDGYGYTF
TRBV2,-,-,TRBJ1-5,TGTGCCAGCAGTGAAGAAAGGTCAGGCGGCAATCAGCCCCAGCATTTT,CASSEERSGGNQPQHF
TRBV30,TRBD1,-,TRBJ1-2,TGTGCCTGGACCGATCGACAGGGGAAGGACTATGGCTACACCTTC,CAWTDRQGKDYGYTF
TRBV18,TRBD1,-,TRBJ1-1,TGTGCCAGCTCACCATCCAGGACAGGGGGGAACACTGAAGCTTTCTTT,CASSPSRTGGNTEAFF
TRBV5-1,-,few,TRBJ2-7,TGCGCCAGCAGCTTGACAGGGTGGGGATCCTACGAGCAGTACTTC,CASSLTGWGSYEQYF
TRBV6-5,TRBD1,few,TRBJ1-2,TGTGCCAGCAGTGAGGACAGGGTCTATGGCTACACCTTC,CASSEDRVYGYTF
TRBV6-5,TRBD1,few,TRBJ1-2,TGTGCCAGCAGTTTCGGGACAGACTATGGCTACACCTTC,CASSFGTDYGYTF
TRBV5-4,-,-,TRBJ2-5,TGTGCCAGCAGTCCGGGACTTTTCCAAGAGACCCAGTACTTC,CASSPGLFQETQYF
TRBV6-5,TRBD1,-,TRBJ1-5,TGTGCCAGCAGGGAAACTACAGGGGTTCAGCCCCAGCATTTT,CASRETTGVQPQHF
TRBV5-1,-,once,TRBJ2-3,TGCGCCAGCACAAAACAGGAGAATGAGGTCACAGATACGCAGTATTTT,CASTKQENEVTDTQYF
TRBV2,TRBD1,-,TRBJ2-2,TGTGCCAGCAGTCCTAGGACAGGGGTCACCGGGGAGCTGTTTTTT,CASSPRTGVTGELFF
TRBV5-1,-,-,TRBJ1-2,TGCGCCAGCAGCTTGGTTGTCGGGGGGGATAACTATGGCTACACCTTC,CASSLVVGGDNYGYTF
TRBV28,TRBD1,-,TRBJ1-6,TGTGCCAGCAAGGAGGAGGGGACAGGGAAAAATTCACCCCTCCACTTT,CASKEEGTGKNSPLHF
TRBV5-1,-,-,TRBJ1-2,TGCGCCAGCAGCTTGGACAGATCAAACTTAGGCTACACCTTC,CASSLDRSNLGYTF
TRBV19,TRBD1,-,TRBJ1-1,TGTGCCAGTAGTCAGGGGGGAGATCCTGAAGCTTTCTTT,CASSQGGDPEAFF
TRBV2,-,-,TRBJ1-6,TGTGCCAGCAGTGAAGCGCTGGGGGCGTCTGGACCCCTCCACTTT,CASSEALGASGPLHF
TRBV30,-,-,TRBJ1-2,TGCGCCTGGAGTAATACAGGGTCCGGAGGCTACACCTTC,CAWSNTGSGGYTF
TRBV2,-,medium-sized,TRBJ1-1,TGTGCCAGCAGTGAAGCGCTTCCGGTAAACACTGAAGCTTTCTTT,CASSEALPVNTEAFF
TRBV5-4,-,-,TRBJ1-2,TGTGCCAGCAGCTTGGTTCGCAGTTCTAACTATGGCTACACCTTC,CASSLVRSSNYGYTF
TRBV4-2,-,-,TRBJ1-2,TGTGCCAGCAGCCAAGATCTAGGCGCAGGGAAAAATGGCTACACCTTC,CASSQDLGAGKNGYTF
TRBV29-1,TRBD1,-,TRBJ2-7,TGCAGCGTGGGACAGTACGAGCAGTACTTC,CSVGQYEQYF
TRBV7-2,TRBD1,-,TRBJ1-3,TGTGCCAGCAGCTTAGGGGCAGGGGGTCAAAACACCATATATTTT,CASSLGAGGQNTIYF
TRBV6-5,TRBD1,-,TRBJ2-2,TGTGCCAGCAGTTACAGGACAGGGACCGGGGAGCTGTTTTTT,CASSYRTGTGELFF
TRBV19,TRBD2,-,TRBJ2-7,TGTGCCAGTAGCTCAGCCGGGATGCGGGGGGCTTCCTACGAGCAGTACTTC,CASSSAGMRGASYEQYF
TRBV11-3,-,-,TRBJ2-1,TGTGCCAGCAGCGTCAGGGGATACAATGAGCAGTTCTTC,CASSVRGYNEQFF
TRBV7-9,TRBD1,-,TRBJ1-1,TGTGCCAGCAGCTTACCGGGACAGGGGATGCTAATGAACACTGAAGCTTTCTTT,CASSLPGQGMLMNTEAFF
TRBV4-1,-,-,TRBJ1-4,TGCGCCAGCAGCCAAGGGGGGGGGACAAGTAATGAAAAACTGTTTTTT,CASSQGGGTSNEKLFF
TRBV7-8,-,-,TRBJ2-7,TGTGCCAGCAGCGACTCCACCCCGCCCTACGAGCAGTACTTC,CASSDSTPPYEQYF
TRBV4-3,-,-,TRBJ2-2,TGCGCCAGCAGCCAACTGACAGTGAACACCGGGGAGCTGTTTTTT,CASSQLTVNTGELFF
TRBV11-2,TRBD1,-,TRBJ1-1,TGTGCCAGCAGCTCCCAGGACAGGGGGCAAGCTTTCTTT,CASSSQDRGQAFF
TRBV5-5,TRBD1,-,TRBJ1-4,TGTGCCAGCAGCTTGGCCATCAGAAGGGACAGGGAGGGAAAACTGTTTTTT,CASSLAIRRDREGKLFF
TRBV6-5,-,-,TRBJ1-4,TGTGCCAGCAGCAGAACGGGTTCAACTAATGAAAAACTGTTTTTT,CASSRTGSTNEKLFF
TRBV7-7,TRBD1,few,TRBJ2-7,TGTGCCAGCAGCTTTTCCCCGGGACAGACTTCCTACGAGCAGTACTTC,CASSFSPGQTSYEQYF
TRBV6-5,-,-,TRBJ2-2,TGTGCCAGCAGTAGACAAGGCATGAACACCGGGGAGCTGTTTTTT,CASSRQGMNTGELFF
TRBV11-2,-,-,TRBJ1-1,TGTGCCAGCAGCTTGAGGGGACAGAACACTGAAGCTTTCTTT,CASSLRGQNTEAFF
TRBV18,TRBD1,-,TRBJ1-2,TGTGCCAGCTCACCACCGGAGACAGGGAACTATGGCTACACCTTC,CASSPPETGNYGYTF
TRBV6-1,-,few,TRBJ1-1,TGTGCCAGCAGTGAGGGCTTGAACACTGAAGCTTTCTTT,CASSEGLNTEAFF
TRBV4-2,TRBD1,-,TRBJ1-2,TGTGCCAGCAGGCGTCAGCTACACGTCGGGACAGGGGTAAACTATGGCTACACCTTC,CASRRQLHVGTGVNYGYTF
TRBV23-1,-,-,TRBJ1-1,TGCGCCAGCAGTCAATCGGAGCCCGCTCCCCCTTTCTTT,CASSQSEPAPPFF
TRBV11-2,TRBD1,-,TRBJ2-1,TGTGCCAGCAGCCCGGGACAGGGGGGTCTGGATGAGCAGTTCTTC,CASSPGQGGLDEQFF
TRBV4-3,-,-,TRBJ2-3,TGCGCCAGCAGCCAAGAGGTCCCCAGTACGCAGTATTTT,CASSQEVPSTQYF
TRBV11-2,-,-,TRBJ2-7,TGTGCCAGCAGCTTAAGAGGGCTCGAGCAGTACTTC,CASSLRGLEQYF
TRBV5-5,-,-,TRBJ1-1,TGTGCCAGCAGCTTGACTGACACTGAAGCTTTCTTT,CASSLTDTEAFF
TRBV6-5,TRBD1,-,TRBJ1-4,TGTGCCAGCAGTTACACCGCCGGGACAGGGGGTGAAAAACTGTTTTTT,CASSYTAGTGGEKLFF
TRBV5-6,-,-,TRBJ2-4,TGTGCCAGCAGCTTGGGGGGCGGCAAAAACATTCAGTACTTC,CASSLGGGKNIQYF
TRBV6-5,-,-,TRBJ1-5,TGTGCCAGCACCCCAGGCCGGGGTCAGCCCCAGCATTTT,CASTPGRGQPQHF
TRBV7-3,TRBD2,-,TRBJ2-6,TGTGCCAGCAGCTTAACGGGGACTACTGGGGCCAACGTCCTGACTTTC,CASSLTGTTGANVLTF